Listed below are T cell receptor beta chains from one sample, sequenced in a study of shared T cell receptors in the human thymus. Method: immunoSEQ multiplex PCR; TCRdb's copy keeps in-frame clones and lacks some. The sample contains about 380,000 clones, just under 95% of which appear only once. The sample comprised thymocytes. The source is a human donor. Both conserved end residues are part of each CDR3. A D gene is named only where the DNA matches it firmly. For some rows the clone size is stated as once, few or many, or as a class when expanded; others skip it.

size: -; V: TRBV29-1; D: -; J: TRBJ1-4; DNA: TGCAGCGTTGTAGTGGGGGAAAAACTGTTTTTT; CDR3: CSVVVGEKLFF
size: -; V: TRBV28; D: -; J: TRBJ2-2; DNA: TGTGCCAGCAGTTTCTTTCTTAAAGGGGCGGACACCGGGGAGCTGTTTTTT; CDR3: CASSFFLKGADTGELFF
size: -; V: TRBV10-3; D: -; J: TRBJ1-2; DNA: TGTGCCATCAGTGACAGGGCCACCTTTGGCTATGGCTACACCTTC; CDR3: CAISDRATFGYGYTF
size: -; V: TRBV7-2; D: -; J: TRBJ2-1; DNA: TGTGCCAGCAGCCCAACAGGGGGGGCAGGGAATGAGCAGTTCTTC; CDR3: CASSPTGGAGNEQFF
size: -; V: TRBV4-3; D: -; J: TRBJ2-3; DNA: TGCGCCAGCAGCCAAGAACACAGCGGCGGCACAGATACGCAGTATTTT; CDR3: CASSQEHSGGTDTQYF
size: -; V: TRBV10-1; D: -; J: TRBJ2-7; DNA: TGCGCCAGCAGTGAGTCTTCGTTAGAGGGGTACGAGCAGTACTTC; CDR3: CASSESSLEGYEQYF
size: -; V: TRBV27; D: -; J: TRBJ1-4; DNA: TGTGCCAGCAGTTTAGTGGGGGCGGGGGGAGAAAAACTGTTTTTT; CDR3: CASSLVGAGGEKLFF
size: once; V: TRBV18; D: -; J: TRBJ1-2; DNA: TGTGCCAGCTCACCATTGAACTATGGCTACACCTTC; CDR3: CASSPLNYGYTF
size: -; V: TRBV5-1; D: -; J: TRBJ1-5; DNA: TGCGCCAGCAGCTTGACAGGGTTCCAGCCCCAGCATTTT; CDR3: CASSLTGFQPQHF
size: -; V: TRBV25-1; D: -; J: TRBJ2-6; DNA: TGTGCCAGCACCCAGGGGGGGTACGGGGCCAACGTCCTGACTTTC; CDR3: CASTQGGYGANVLTF
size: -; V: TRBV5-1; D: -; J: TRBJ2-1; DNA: TGCGCCAGCAGCTTGGTCCCCGACAATGAGCAGTTCTTC; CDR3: CASSLVPDNEQFF
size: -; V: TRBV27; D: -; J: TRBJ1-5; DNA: TGTGCCATAGGGGGAAGCGGCAATCAGCCCCAGCATTTT; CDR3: CAIGGSGNQPQHF
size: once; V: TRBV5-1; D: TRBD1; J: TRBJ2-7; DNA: TGCGCCAGCAGCTTGGAACAGGGGGCGTCCCACGAGCAGTACTTC; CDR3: CASSLEQGASHEQYF
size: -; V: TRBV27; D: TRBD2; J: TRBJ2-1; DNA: TGTGCCAGCAGTTCGAGCCGGGGGGTTGAGCAGTTCTTC; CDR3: CASSSSRGVEQFF
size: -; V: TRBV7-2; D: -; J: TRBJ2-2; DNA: TGTGCCAGCTTGCGGGGTAACACCGGGGAGCTGTTTTTT; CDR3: CASLRGNTGELFF
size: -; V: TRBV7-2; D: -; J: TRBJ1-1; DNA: TGTGCCAGCATCTCACTGAGGGGCCCAGGGAGCACTGAAGCTTTCTTT; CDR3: CASISLRGPGSTEAFF
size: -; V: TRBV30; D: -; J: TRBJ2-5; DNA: TGTGCCTGGACACAGGGCCAAGAGACCCAGTACTTC; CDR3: CAWTQGQETQYF
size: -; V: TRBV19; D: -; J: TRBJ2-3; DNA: TGTGCCAGCAAAGTTGGGGGGCCCGTGGGCACAGATACGCAGTATTTT; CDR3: CASKVGGPVGTDTQYF
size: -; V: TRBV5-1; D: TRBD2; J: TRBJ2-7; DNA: TGCGCCACCGGACCCGTAGCGGGAGCCCCCTACGAGCAGTACTTC; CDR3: CATGPVAGAPYEQYF
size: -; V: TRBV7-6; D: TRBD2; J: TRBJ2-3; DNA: TGTGCCAGCAGCTTGGCGGGAGGGCCGGGAGATACGCAGTATTTT; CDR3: CASSLAGGPGDTQYF
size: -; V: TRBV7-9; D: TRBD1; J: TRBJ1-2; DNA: TGTGCCAGCAGGTCCTCGGACAGGGGGCGGCATGGCTACACCTTC; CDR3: CASRSSDRGRHGYTF
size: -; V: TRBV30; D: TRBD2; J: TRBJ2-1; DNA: TGTGCCTGGAGTCAAACTAGCGATTATGTCGATGAGCAGTTCTTC; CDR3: CAWSQTSDYVDEQFF